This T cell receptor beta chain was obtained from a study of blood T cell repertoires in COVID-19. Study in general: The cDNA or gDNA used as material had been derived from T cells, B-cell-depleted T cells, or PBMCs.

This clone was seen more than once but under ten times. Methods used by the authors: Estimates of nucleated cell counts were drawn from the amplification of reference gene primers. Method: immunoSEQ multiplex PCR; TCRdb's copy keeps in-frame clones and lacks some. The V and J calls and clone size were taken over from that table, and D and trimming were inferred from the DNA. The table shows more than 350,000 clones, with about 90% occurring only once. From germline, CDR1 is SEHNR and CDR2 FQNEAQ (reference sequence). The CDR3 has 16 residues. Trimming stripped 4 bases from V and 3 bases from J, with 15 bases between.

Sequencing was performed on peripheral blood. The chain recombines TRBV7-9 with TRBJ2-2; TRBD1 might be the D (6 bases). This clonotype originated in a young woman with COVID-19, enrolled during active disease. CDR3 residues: CASSSGQNDYTGELFF. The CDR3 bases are TGTGCCAGCAGCTCCGGACAGAATGATTACACCGGGGAGCTGTTTTTT.